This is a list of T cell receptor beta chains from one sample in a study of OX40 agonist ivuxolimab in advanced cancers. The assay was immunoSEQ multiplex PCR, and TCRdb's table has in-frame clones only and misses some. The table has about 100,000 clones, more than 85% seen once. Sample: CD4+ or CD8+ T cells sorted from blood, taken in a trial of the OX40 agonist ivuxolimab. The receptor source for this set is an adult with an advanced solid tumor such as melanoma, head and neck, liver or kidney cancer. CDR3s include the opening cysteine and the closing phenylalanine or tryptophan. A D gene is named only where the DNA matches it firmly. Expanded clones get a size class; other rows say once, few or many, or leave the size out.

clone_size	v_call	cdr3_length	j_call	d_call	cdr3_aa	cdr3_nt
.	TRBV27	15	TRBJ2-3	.	CASSRGRGGTDTQYF	TGTGCCAGCAGCCGGGGGCGGGGTGGCACAGATACGCAGTATTTT
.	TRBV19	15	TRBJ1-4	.	CASSIERASNEKLFF	TGTGCCAGTAGTATAGAACGGGCGAGTAATGAAAAACTGTTTTTT
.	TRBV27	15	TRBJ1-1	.	CASSLAGGSRTEAFF	TGTGCCAGCAGTTTAGCTGGGGGGTCAAGGACTGAAGCTTTCTTT
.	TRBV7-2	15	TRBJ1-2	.	CASSLALAGSYGYTF	TGTGCCAGCAGCTTAGCGCTCGCAGGGAGCTATGGCTACACCTTC
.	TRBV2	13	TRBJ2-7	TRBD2	CALRAGGPGEQYF	TGTGCTCTAAGAGCGGGAGGGCCGGGCGAGCAGTACTTC
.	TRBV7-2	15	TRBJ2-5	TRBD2	CASSLGLGRGETQYF	TGTGCCAGCAGCTTAGGTCTCGGGAGGGGGGAGACCCAGTACTTC
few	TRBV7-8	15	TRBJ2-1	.	CASSPTPSSYNEQFF	TGTGCCAGCAGCCCGACGCCTAGTTCCTACAATGAGCAGTTCTTC
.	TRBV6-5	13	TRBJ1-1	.	CASRHTMNTEAFF	TGTGCCAGCAGGCATACTATGAACACTGAAGCTTTCTTT
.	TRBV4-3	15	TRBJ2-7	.	CASSQSTGLFYEQYF	TGCGCCAGCAGCCAATCAACGGGACTTTTCTACGAGCAGTACTTC
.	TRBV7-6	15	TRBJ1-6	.	CASSSGPGRNSPLHF	TGTGCCAGCAGCTCCGGCCCCGGGCGCAATTCACCCCTCCACTTT
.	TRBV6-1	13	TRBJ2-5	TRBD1	CANSRQGGETQYF	TGTGCCAACTCGAGACAGGGTGGGGAGACCCAGTACTTC
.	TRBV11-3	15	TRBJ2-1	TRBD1	CASSKGQGWNNEQFF	TGTGCCAGCAGCAAGGGACAGGGCTGGAACAATGAGCAGTTCTTC
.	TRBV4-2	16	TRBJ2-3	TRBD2	CASSLGLAPATDTQYF	TGTGCCAGCAGCCTGGGACTAGCTCCGGCCACAGATACGCAGTATTTT
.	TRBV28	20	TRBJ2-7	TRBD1	CASSLRTGTGFGPPLYEQYF	TGTGCCAGCAGTTTAAGGACCGGGACAGGGTTTGGCCCCCCCCTCTACGAGCAGTACTTC
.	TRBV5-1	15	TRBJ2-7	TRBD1	CASSLGGQGINEQYF	TGCGCCAGCAGCTTGGGGGGACAGGGAATCAACGAGCAGTACTTC
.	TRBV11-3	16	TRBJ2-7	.	CASSLFLGQRNYEQYF	TGTGCCAGCAGCTTATTTTTAGGACAGAGGAACTACGAGCAGTACTTC
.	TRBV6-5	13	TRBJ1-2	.	CASRTGLIYGYTF	TGTGCCAGCAGAACGGGCCTTATCTATGGCTACACCTTC
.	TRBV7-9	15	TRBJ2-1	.	CASSWGLVTYNEQFF	TGTGCCAGCAGCTGGGGGTTAGTAACCTACAATGAGCAGTTCTTC
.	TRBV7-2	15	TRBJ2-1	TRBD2	CASRLGTSGRNEQFF	TGTGCCAGCAGGTTGGGGACTAGCGGGAGGAATGAGCAGTTCTTC
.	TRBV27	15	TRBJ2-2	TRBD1	CASSSYQGATGELFF	TGTGCCAGCAGTTCTTACCAGGGGGCCACCGGGGAGCTGTTTTTT
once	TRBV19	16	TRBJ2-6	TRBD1	CASRLQGAGGANVLTF	TGTGCCAGTAGATTACAGGGGGCAGGAGGGGCCAACGTCCTGACTTTC
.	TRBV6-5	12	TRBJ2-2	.	CASSTGPGELFF	TGTGCCAGCAGTACAGGGCCCGGGGAGCTGTTTTTT
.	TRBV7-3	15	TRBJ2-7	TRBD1	CASSSSGTGSSEQYF	TGTGCCAGCAGCTCCTCCGGGACAGGGTCTTCCGAGCAGTACTTC
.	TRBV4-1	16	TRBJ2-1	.	CASSQEISGPRDEQFF	TGCGCCAGCAGCCAAGAGATCTCGGGACCGAGGGATGAGCAGTTCTTC
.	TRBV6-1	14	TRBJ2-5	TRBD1	CASGSLGQVETQYF	TGTGCCAGCGGGAGCCTTGGACAGGTAGAGACCCAGTACTTC
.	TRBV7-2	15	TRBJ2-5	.	CASSPSRVDQETQYF	TGTGCCAGCAGCCCCTCCAGGGTTGACCAAGAGACCCAGTACTTC
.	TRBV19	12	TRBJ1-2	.	CASSIDRYGYTF	TGTGCCAGTAGTATCGACAGATATGGCTACACCTTC
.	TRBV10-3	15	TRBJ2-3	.	CAIRPGTSSTDTQYF	TGTGCCATCAGACCCGGGACATCTAGCACAGATACGCAGTATTTT
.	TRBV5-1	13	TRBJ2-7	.	CASSYDSSYEQYF	TGCGCCAGCAGCTACGACAGTTCCTACGAGCAGTACTTC
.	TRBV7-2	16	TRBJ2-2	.	CASSLGPTGGTGELFF	TGTGCCAGCAGCCTGGGGCCGACAGGAGGCACCGGGGAGCTGTTTTTT
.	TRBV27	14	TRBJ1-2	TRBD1	CASSFRGRGYGYTF	TGTGCCAGCAGTTTCAGGGGGCGAGGCTATGGCTACACCTTC
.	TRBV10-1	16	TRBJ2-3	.	CASSEASVIGSDTQYF	TGCGCCAGCAGTGAGGCTAGCGTAATAGGGTCAGATACGCAGTATTTT
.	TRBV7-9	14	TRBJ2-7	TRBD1	CASSWTGIVDEQYF	TGTGCCAGCAGTTGGACAGGGATTGTCGACGAGCAGTACTTC
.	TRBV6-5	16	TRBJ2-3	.	CASSYFFSGAADTQYF	TGTGCCAGCAGTTATTTCTTTTCGGGCGCGGCAGATACGCAGTATTTT
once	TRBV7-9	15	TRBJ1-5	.	CASSLSDISNQPQHF	TGTGCCAGCAGCTTATCCGACATAAGCAATCAGCCCCAGCATTTT
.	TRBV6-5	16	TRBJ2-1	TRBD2	CASSYTGGRRDNEQFF	TGTGCCAGCAGTTATACGGGGGGGCGAAGGGACAATGAGCAGTTCTTC
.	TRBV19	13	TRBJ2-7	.	CASSSEGSYEQYF	TGTGCCAGTAGTAGTGAGGGAAGCTACGAGCAGTACTTC
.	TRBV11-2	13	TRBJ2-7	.	CASSLLVYYEQYF	TGTGCCAGCAGCTTATTGGTCTACTACGAGCAGTACTTC
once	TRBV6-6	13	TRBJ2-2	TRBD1	CASKDRATGELFF	TGTGCCAGCAAGGACAGGGCCACCGGGGAGCTGTTTTTT
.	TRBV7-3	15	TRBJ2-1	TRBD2	CASSLRLAGLNEQFF	TGTGCCAGCAGCTTAAGACTAGCGGGACTCAATGAGCAGTTCTTC
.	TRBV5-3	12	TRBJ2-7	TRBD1	CARSDTGGEQYF	TGTGCCAGAAGTGACACAGGGGGCGAGCAGTACTTC
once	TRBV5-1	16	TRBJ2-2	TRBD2	CASRRTAGGYTGELFF	TGCGCCAGCAGACGGACGGCGGGAGGATACACCGGGGAGCTGTTTTTT
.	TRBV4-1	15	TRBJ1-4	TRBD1	CASSLRGTDNEKLFF	TGCGCCAGCAGCCTTCGGGGGACAGACAATGAAAAACTGTTTTTT